This entry lists 19 T cell receptor beta chains sequenced from one sample in a study of blood T cell repertoires in COVID-19 (dated by TCRdb to about 2020). The library was prepared using the immunoSEQ multiplex PCR assay. What TCRdb holds here is the immuneACCESS table cut down to in-frame rearrangements. Part of the clones is not present; checked against another copy, under half of the missing clones reflect an unresolved V gene, and the others are unexplained. Across this sample there are about 180,000 clones, with 86% seen only once. The top ten clonotypes cover about 9.6% of the sample. Specimen: PBMCs or T cells enriched from blood (not recorded which). Every receptor here comes from a woman in her thirties who had recovered from COVID-19.

V gene TRBV6-6 combines with J gene TRBJ1-1; TRBD1 might be the D (5 bases). This CDR3 region has 15 residues. Trimming removed 2 bases at V and 0 bases at J, with 10 bases between. Germline loops: CDR1 MNHNY, CDR2 SVGAGI (reference sequence). The DNA for the CDR3 is TGTGCCAGCAGTTACGGGGACTTCATGAACACTGAAGCTTTCTTT. Protein: CASSYGDFMNTEAFF.

The chain uses TRBV2 and TRBJ1-6; a possible D gene is TRBD1 (6 bases). The V end was cut by 2 bases, the J end by 10 bases, with 15 bases between. The CDR3 length is 15 residues. Per the germline V gene, CDR1 is SNHLY and CDR2 is FYNNEI. The CDR3 DNA reads TGTGCCAGCAGTGAACAGGGGCAGGGTTGGTCACCCCTCCACTTT. Translating gives CASSEQGQGWSPLHF.

This chain links TRBV6-1 with TRBJ1-1, with TRBD1 as a possible D gene (6 bases). CDR3 length: 12 residues. The ends were cut back, 2 bases at V and 8 bases at J, with 9 bases in the middle. The germline CDR1 and CDR2 sequences are MNHNS and SASEGT. CDR3 DNA sequence: TGTGCCAGCAGTGAATACGGGACAGAAGCTTTCTTT. It translates to CASSEYGTEAFF.

This clone has a single count. The chain has TRBV28 and TRBJ2-1; D might be TRBD2 (6 bases). The CDR3 extends over 13 amino acids. Germline V gene sequence: CDR1 MDHEN, CDR2 SYDVKM. The V end lost 3 bases, the J end lost 8 bases, and 11 bases lay between the germline ends. The CDR3 loop is CASSFGGYHEQFF. Here the CDR3 DNA reads TGTGCCAGCAGTTTCGGAGGGTACCATGAGCAGTTCTTC.

This clone was detected a few times. This sequence joins TRBV25-1 and TRBJ2-7; D may be TRBD1 (6 bases). Germline assignment: CDR1 MGHDK and CDR2 SYGVNS. The length of the CDR3 is 15 residues. V lost 4 bases to trimming and J lost 3 bases, with 16 bases between them. The CDR3: CASSAWVRGYYEQYF. In DNA form, the CDR3 reads TGTGCCAGCAGTGCGTGGGTCAGGGGATACTACGAGCAGTACTTC.

This chain links TRBV19 with TRBJ2-1; D is possibly TRBD2 (5 bases). The CDR3 extends over 15 amino acids. CDR1 and CDR2 (germline): LNHDA, SQIVND (reference sequence). V gave up 1 base and J gave up 1 base, with 8 bases separating them. The CDR3 protein is CASSIAGLSYNEQFF. The CDR3 coding sequence is TGTGCCAGTAGTATAGCGGGATTATCCTACAATGAGCAGTTCTTC. Variable domain in full (rest from reference TRBV19 and TRBJ2-1): DGGITQSPKYLFRKEGQNVTLSCEQNLNHDAMYWYRQDPGQGLRLIYYSQIVNDFQKGDIAEGYSVSREKKESFPLTVTSAQKNPTAFYLCASSIAGLSYNEQFFGPGTRLTVL.

A few counts support this clone. V usage is TRBV2 and J usage is TRBJ1-1, with D perhaps TRBD1 (6 bases). The V end was cut by 6 bases, the J end by 0 bases, with 8 bases between. CDR3 length equals 13 residues. Germline CDR1 reads SNHLY; CDR2 reads FYNNEI. The CDR3 is CASSGQMNTEAFF. Here the CDR3 DNA reads TGTGCCAGCAGCGGACAGATGAACACTGAAGCTTTCTTT.

The V call is TRBV4-1, the J call TRBJ2-7; D might be TRBD2 (6 bases). The length of the CDR3 is 16 residues. CDR1 and CDR2 from the germline V gene are MGHRA and YSYEKL. Trimming shortened V by 0 bases and J by 3 bases, and 15 bases separated the two germline ends. The CDR3 spells CASSQEGSDSGYEQYF. DNA for the CDR3: TGCGCCAGCAGCCAAGAGGGATCGGATAGCGGCTACGAGCAGTACTTC.

The chain employs TRBV12-3 or TRBV12-4 and TRBJ1-5; no clear D. V dropped 6 bases and J dropped 3 bases, with 9 bases sitting between them. This CDR3 is built from 13 residues. The CDR3 reads CASSIEHNQPQHF. In nucleotides, the CDR3 is TGTGCCAGCAGCATAGAGCACAATCAGCCCCAGCATTTT.

V gene TRBV5-1 combines with J gene TRBJ2-7; possibly TRBD2 for D (5 bases). The germline gives CDR1 SGHRS, CDR2 YFSETQ. Trimming left V 3 bases short and J 0 bases short, with 16 bases between. CDR3 length equals 16 residues. CDR3 amino acids: CASSSGRTFPSYEQYF. The CDR3 DNA follows: TGCGCCAGCAGCTCGGGAAGGACTTTTCCCTCCTACGAGCAGTACTTC.

The chain is built from TRBV9 and TRBJ2-2, with 13 bases fitting TRBD2. The V gene's germline CDR1 is SGDLS and CDR2 YYNGEE. V was clipped by 0 bases and J by 0 bases; unmatched bases: 8. This CDR3 region has 20 residues. CDR3 sequence: CASSVGSTSGRIANTGELFF. The CDR3 DNA follows: TGTGCCAGCAGCGTAGGATCGACTAGCGGGAGGATTGCGAACACCGGGGAGCTGTTTTTT.

The chain carries TRBV3-1 (or the pseudogene TRBV3-2) and TRBJ2-7; 10 bases fit TRBD2. V lost 4 bases, J lost 7 bases, and 10 bases stayed unmatched. CDR3 length equals 15 residues. The germline V gene has CDR1 LGHDT and CDR2 YNNKEL (reference sequence). CDR3: CASSPTAGGPGEQYF. The CDR3 coding sequence is TGTGCCAGCAGCCCGACAGCGGGAGGGCCGGGGGAGCAGTACTTC.

The chain employs TRBV6-5 and TRBJ1-5, with D tentatively TRBD1 (6 bases). V was trimmed by 0 bases and J by 7 bases, leaving 13 bases between them. CDR3 length: 15 amino acids. Germline CDR1 and CDR2: MNHEY and SVGAGI. The CDR3 bases are TGTGCCAGCAGTTACTCGGCGGGGGCTACGCAGCCCCAGCATTTT. This encodes CASSYSAGATQPQHF.

The chain carries TRBV27 and TRBJ2-1, with TRBD2 matching 15 bases. Germline V gene data show CDR1 as MNHEY and CDR2 as SMNVEV (reference sequence). This CDR3 is built from 20 residues. The CDR3: CASQGLGLAGGLLSYNEQFF. The CDR3 DNA sequence: TGTGCTAGTCAAGGGTTGGGACTAGCGGGAGGACTGCTTTCCTACAATGAGCAGTTCTTC.

In nucleotides, the CDR3 is TGTGCCAGCAGTGAAGCTGGCAGTCAAAATCAGCCCCAGCATTTT. It yields the protein CASSEAGSQNQPQHF. The chain recombines TRBV2 with TRBJ1-5, with D unclear. The germline gives CDR1 SNHLY, CDR2 FYNNEI. Trimming cost V 0 bases and J 4 bases, with 10 bases left between them. The CDR3 totals 15 residues. Drawing the rest from reference TRBV2 and TRBJ1-5, the complete variable domain is EPEVTQTPSHQVTQMGQEVILRCVPISNHLYFYWYRQILGQKVEFLVSFYNNEISEKSEIFDDQFSVERPDGSNFTLKIRSTKLEDSAMYFCASSEAGSQNQPQHFGDGTRLSIL.

The rearrangement links TRBV5-5 to TRBJ2-6, with TRBD1 matching 12 bases. V dropped 4 bases and J dropped 1; count of bases not matched to a gene: 3. The CDR3 sequence is 17 residues long. CDR1 and CDR2 (germline): SGHKS, YYEKEE (reference sequence). In nucleotides, the CDR3 is TGTGCCAGCAGCGGGACAGGGGGCGCGTCTGGGGCCAACGTCCTGACTTTC. This gives the protein CASSGTGGASGANVLTF.

This rearrangement joins TRBV2 to TRBJ1-6, with D perhaps matching TRBD1 (5 bases). The V end was cut by 2 bases, the J end by 4 bases, with 12 bases between. The CDR3 extends over 16 amino acids. In germline, CDR1 is SNHLY, CDR2 FYNNEI. CDR3 DNA: TGTGCCAGCAGTGAAAACCCCGACAGTTATAATTCACCCCTCCACTTT. Translation gives CASSENPDSYNSPLHF.

J is TRBJ2-2 and V is TRBV28, with 10 bases lining up with TRBD1. This CDR3 is 15 amino acids long. Unmatched junction bases numbered 5, after V lost 4 bases and J lost 6 bases. The germline V gene has CDR1 MDHEN and CDR2 SYDVKM. The DNA of the CDR3 is TGTGCCAGCAGTTCCCGGGACAGGGGTCCCGGGGAGCTGTTTTTT. It encodes CASSSRDRGPGELFF.

This clone was picked up one time. V is TRBV19 and J is TRBJ1-5; 7 bases fit TRBD1. The junction had 6 bases not matched to a gene; V was cut back by 7 bases and J by 0 bases. In germline, CDR1 is LNHDA, CDR2 SQIVND (reference sequence). CDR3 size: 15 residues. The DNA of the CDR3 is TGTGCCAGTACCCGACAGGGAGATAGCAATCAGCCCCAGCATTTT. Protein product: CASTRQGDSNQPQHF.